These T cell receptor beta chains were read from a single sample in a study of a mutant IDH1 vaccine in newly diagnosed glioma. Data came from immunoSEQ multiplex PCR; TCRdb stores just in-frame clones and leaves some out. The sample holds tens of thousands of clones, roughly 84% seen once. Their antigens remain unidentified. Sequencing was performed on PBMCs, taken from a glioma patient whose treatment included an IDH1 peptide vaccine. The receptors were sampled from a man aged 35 to 55 with glioma. Each CDR3 is given with its conserved first and last residue. The D gene is left open where the match is weak. Size is stated for part of the rows, as once, few or many counts, or as a class when the clone is expanded.

D: .
V: TRBV4-1
size: .
J: TRBJ1-2
CDR3: CASSHATNYGYTF
DNA: TGCGCCAGCAGCCACGCTACCAACTATGGCTACACCTTC

D: TRBD2
V: TRBV6-1
size: .
J: TRBJ2-3
CDR3: CASSWTSADTQYF
DNA: TGTGCCAGCAGTTGGACTAGCGCAGATACGCAGTATTTT

D: .
V: TRBV11-2
size: .
J: TRBJ2-7
CDR3: CASSSGPGAEQYF
DNA: TGTGCCAGCAGCTCAGGACCGGGGGCCGAGCAGTACTTC

D: .
V: TRBV7-9
size: .
J: TRBJ2-3
CDR3: CASSLGMTDTQYF
DNA: TGTGCCAGCAGCTTAGGTATGACAGATACGCAGTATTTT

D: .
V: TRBV7-9
size: .
J: TRBJ2-7
CDR3: CASSLAAGSGYEQYF
DNA: TGTGCCAGCAGCTTAGCCGCGGGTTCGGGCTACGAGCAGTACTTC

D: TRBD1
V: TRBV5-8
size: .
J: TRBJ1-1
CDR3: CASSIGQGEVTEAFF
DNA: TGTGCCAGCAGCATTGGACAGGGGGAGGTCACTGAAGCTTTCTTT

D: .
V: TRBV27
size: .
J: TRBJ1-2
CDR3: CASSLNWAGGYTF
DNA: TGTGCCAGCAGTTTAAATTGGGCAGGTGGCTACACCTTC

D: .
V: TRBV28
size: .
J: TRBJ2-7
CDR3: CASSLSRYEQYF
DNA: TGTGCCAGCAGTTTATCCCGCTACGAGCAGTACTTC

D: TRBD1
V: TRBV7-2
size: .
J: TRBJ2-5
CDR3: CASSPHRGRETQYF
DNA: TGTGCCAGCAGCCCCCACAGGGGACGGGAGACCCAGTACTTC

D: TRBD1
V: TRBV2
size: few
J: TRBJ2-3
CDR3: CASSYSFWTGGHYDTQYF
DNA: TGTGCCAGCAGTTACTCCTTTTGGACAGGGGGTCATTATGATACGCAGTATTTT

D: .
V: TRBV27
size: .
J: TRBJ2-2
CDR3: CASSLAADYTGELFF
DNA: TGTGCCAGCAGTTTAGCGGCCGACTACACCGGGGAGCTGTTTTTT

D: TRBD2
V: TRBV5-5
size: .
J: TRBJ2-1
CDR3: CASILSGGAGADNEQFF
DNA: TGTGCCAGCATCCTCTCTGGAGGAGCGGGAGCGGATAATGAGCAGTTCTTC

D: .
V: TRBV5-6
size: few
J: TRBJ1-5
CDR3: CASSLAGGYSNQPQHF
DNA: TGTGCCAGCAGCTTGGCGGGCGGATATAGCAATCAGCCCCAGCATTTT

D: TRBD1
V: TRBV19
size: .
J: TRBJ1-5
CDR3: CASKDRGNGQPQHF
DNA: TGTGCCAGTAAAGACAGGGGTAATGGTCAGCCCCAGCATTTT

D: .
V: TRBV19
size: few
J: TRBJ1-5
CDR3: CASSTLQGMGNQPQHF
DNA: TGTGCCAGTAGTACACTACAGGGTATGGGCAATCAGCCCCAGCATTTT

D: .
V: TRBV7-9
size: .
J: TRBJ2-1
CDR3: CASRRSRGPTNEQFF
DNA: TGTGCCAGCAGAAGGAGTCGGGGTCCCACCAATGAGCAGTTCTTC

D: .
V: TRBV9
size: .
J: TRBJ2-7
CDR3: CASSAGSYEQYF
DNA: TGTGCCAGCAGCGCTGGGAGTTACGAGCAGTACTTC

D: TRBD2
V: TRBV4-1
size: .
J: TRBJ2-1
CDR3: CASSASGSGNEQFF
DNA: TGCGCCAGCAGTGCTAGCGGGAGCGGGAATGAGCAGTTCTTC

D: .
V: TRBV4-1
size: .
J: TRBJ1-5
CDR3: CASSPPPVSLGGDQPQHF
DNA: TGCGCCAGCAGCCCCCCGCCGGTGAGTTTGGGAGGGGATCAGCCCCAGCATTTT

D: .
V: TRBV9
size: medium-sized
J: TRBJ1-4
CDR3: CASSLTGTPNEKLFF
DNA: TGTGCCAGCAGTCTAACTGGGACACCGAATGAAAAACTGTTTTTT

D: .
V: TRBV6-5
size: .
J: TRBJ2-7
CDR3: CASSYGAASSYEQYF
DNA: TGTGCCAGCAGTTACGGGGCGGCCAGCTCCTACGAGCAGTACTTC

D: .
V: TRBV7-6
size: .
J: TRBJ2-7
CDR3: CASSLMRVEGDEQYF
DNA: TGTGCCAGCAGCTTAATGAGGGTAGAAGGCGACGAGCAGTACTTC

D: .
V: TRBV27
size: once
J: TRBJ1-1
CDR3: CASRTGGDTEAFF
DNA: TGTGCCAGCAGAACGGGGGGAGACACTGAAGCTTTCTTT

D: TRBD2
V: TRBV27
size: few
J: TRBJ2-5
CDR3: CASSLGASGSRETQYF
DNA: TGTGCCAGCAGTTTAGGGGCTAGCGGGAGTCGGGAGACCCAGTACTTC

D: .
V: TRBV28
size: .
J: TRBJ2-5
CDR3: CASSFQTGSETQYF
DNA: TGTGCCAGCAGTTTCCAGACAGGTTCCGAGACCCAGTACTTC

D: TRBD2
V: TRBV14
size: .
J: TRBJ2-1
CDR3: CASSQEVLAGVANEQFF
DNA: TGTGCCAGCAGCCAAGAGGTGCTAGCGGGAGTCGCCAATGAGCAGTTCTTC

D: TRBD1
V: TRBV4-2
size: once
J: TRBJ1-5
CDR3: CASSQETGGNQPQHF
DNA: TGTGCCAGCAGCCAGGAGACAGGGGGCAATCAGCCCCAGCATTTT